Following are 20 T cell receptor beta chains from one sample sequenced in a study of control samples from healthy donors and cancer patients. Sequenced by immunoSEQ multiplex PCR; TCRdb stores in-frame clones only, minus some. The repertoire holds approximately 100,000 clones, with about 89% as singletons. Input material: blood. All receptors derive from a man aged 25-40 years in good health.

This clone appeared a single time. The CDR3 region is CASSHNVAGELFF. The CDR3 nucleotides are TGTGCCAGCAGCCACAACGTCGCCGGGGAGCTGTTTTTT. This chain joins TRBV3-1 (or the pseudogene TRBV3-2) and TRBJ2-2; unclear D gene. Germline V lookup: CDR1 LGHDT, CDR2 YNNKEL (reference sequence). V was trimmed by 3 bases and J by 6 bases, leaving 8 bases between them. The CDR3 length is 13 residues.

The chain joins TRBV27 to TRBJ2-5, with 13 bases aligning to TRBD2. The CDR3 is 18 amino acids. The germline gives CDR1 MNHEY, CDR2 SMNVEV (reference sequence). Trimming removed 3 bases from V and 1 base from J; junction bases left unmatched: 8. CDR3 in amino acids: CASSFLGLAGLPQETQYF. In DNA, the CDR3 is TGTGCCAGCAGTTTCTTGGGACTAGCGGGACTCCCCCAAGAGACCCAGTACTTC.

The J gene is TRBJ1-4, the V gene TRBV6-6; D might be TRBD1 (5 bases). From germline, CDR1 is MNHNY and CDR2 SVGAGI (reference sequence). With 7 bases removed from V and 0 bases from J, the gap between germline ends came to 12 bases. The CDR3 is made up of 15 amino acids. In DNA, the CDR3 is TGTGCCAGCACTTGGGACGTCTCAACTAATGAAAAACTGTTTTTT. Protein product: CASTWDVSTNEKLFF.

This chain connects TRBV7-9 to TRBJ1-5; D ambiguous. From germline, CDR1 is SEHNR and CDR2 FQNEAQ (reference sequence). CDR3 length: 12 amino acids. V dropped 1 base and J dropped 6 bases, with 4 bases sitting between them. This CDR3 reads CASSLGVQPQHF. CDR3 in DNA: TGTGCCAGCAGCTTAGGTGTTCAGCCCCAGCATTTT.

This chain connects TRBV5-1 to TRBJ2-3; 11 bases are shared with TRBD2. This CDR3 region has 18 residues. Per germline, CDR1 SGHRS and CDR2 YFSETQ. Losses at the gene ends were 0 bases for V and 5 bases for J; bases not matched to a gene: 11. The CDR3 nucleotides read TGCGCCAGCAGCTTGGGGCTAGCGGGGGGCCCCCCCCAAGATACGCAGTATTTT. It codes for CASSLGLAGGPPQDTQYF.

J is TRBJ1-2 and V is TRBV7-3, with 10 bases matching TRBD1. The CDR3 has 13 amino acids. Per the germline V gene, CDR1 is SGHTA and CDR2 is FQGTGA. J gave up 7 bases and V 5 bases, and 4 bases lay outside the gene matches. The CDR3 nucleotides are TGTGCCAGCAGCCAGGGACAGGGGAGTGGCTACACCTTC. This sequence encodes CASSQGQGSGYTF.

DNA of the CDR3: TGCGCCACCGCCCGGGTCCCGCAGGGGAGCTATGGCTACACCTTC. Amino acid sequence: CATARVPQGSYGYTF. The V gene is TRBV5-1, the J gene TRBJ1-2, with D perhaps TRBD1 (6 bases). V gave up 9 bases and J gave up 4 bases, with 22 bases separating them. CDR3 length: 15 amino acids. Per germline, CDR1 SGHRS and CDR2 YFSETQ.

The chain employs TRBV30 and TRBJ2-3; D is uncertain. The germline V and J ends were trimmed by 2 bases and 0 bases, with 6 bases remaining between them. Germline loops: CDR1 GTSNPN, CDR2 SVGIG (reference sequence). CDR3 length: 13 residues. The CDR3 here is CAWSLVSTDTQYF. CDR3 coding DNA: TGTGCCTGGAGTTTGGTCAGCACAGATACGCAGTATTTT.

The chain uses TRBV3-1 (or the pseudogene TRBV3-2) and TRBJ1-2; D is ambiguous. The CDR3 runs 11 residues. Germline V gene data show CDR1 as LGHDT and CDR2 as YNNKEL (reference sequence). The V end lost 1 base, the J end lost 11 bases, and 8 bases lay between the germline ends. In DNA form, the CDR3 reads TGTGCCAGCAGCCAAGCTTCGACTTACACCTTC. Translation gives CASSQASTYTF.

This clone was detected a few times. The chain links TRBV6-5 to TRBJ2-5, with 8 bases that match TRBD2. V was pared by 4 bases and J by 1 base, with 2 bases of the junction left unmatched. Looked up from germline, CDR1 is MNHEY and CDR2 is SVGAGI. The CDR3 runs to 14 residues. Here the CDR3 reads CASSSGLGQETQYF. CDR3 in DNA: TGTGCCAGCAGTTCGGGACTAGGCCAAGAGACCCAGTACTTC.

This sequence joins TRBV4-1 and TRBJ2-2; 9 bases fit TRBD1. The CDR3 sequence is 16 residues long. The germline CDR1 and CDR2 sequences are MGHRA and YSYEKL. J gave up 5 bases and V 3 bases, and 7 bases lay outside the gene matches. The CDR3 DNA sequence: TGCGCCAGCAGCCAGGATACAGGGGGCAAAACCGGGGAGCTGTTTTTT. Its translation: CASSQDTGGKTGELFF.

This chain connects TRBV9 to TRBJ1-2; D possibly corresponds to TRBD1 (5 bases). From germline, CDR1 is SGDLS and CDR2 YYNGEE. The CDR3 spans 13 residues. The V gene lost 6 bases and the J gene lost 7 bases, with 16 bases spanning the gap. The CDR3 spells CASTEGSRGGYTF. As DNA, the CDR3 is TGTGCCAGCACAGAGGGGTCTCGTGGTGGCTACACCTTC.

Only a few counts were recorded for this clone. This rearrangement joins TRBV9 to TRBJ2-7; possible D gene TRBD2, 6 bases. CDR3 length: 14 amino acids. Trimming shortened V by 0 bases and J by 2 bases, and 9 bases separated the two germline ends. CDR1 and CDR2 (germline): SGDLS, YYNGEE. CDR3 residues: CASSVEEGTYEQYF. The CDR3 DNA is TGTGCCAGCAGCGTAGAGGAGGGAACCTACGAGCAGTACTTC.

This chain connects TRBV7-9 to TRBJ2-7; TRBD2 matches at 10 bases. From germline, CDR1 is SEHNR and CDR2 FQNEAQ (reference sequence). The CDR3 loop spans 15 amino acids. Trimming cost V 4 bases and J 2 bases; bases outside gene matches: 5. The CDR3 reads CASSSSSGGPYEQYF. The DNA for the CDR3 is TGTGCCAGCAGCTCCTCTAGCGGGGGACCCTACGAGCAGTACTTC.

The V gene is TRBV19, the J gene TRBJ1-5, with 9 bases fitting TRBD1. The CDR3 contains 13 residues. Germline V CDR1 and CDR2: LNHDA, SQIVND (reference sequence). The junction had 8 bases not matched to a gene; V was cut back by 10 bases and J by 7 bases. The CDR3 coding sequence is TGTGCCACCGAGGACAGGGGAGGGCAGCCCCAGCATTTT. Translating gives CATEDRGGQPQHF.

The rearrangement joins TRBV2 to TRBJ1-1; 7 positions match TRBD1. The CDR3 runs 15 residues. In germline, CDR1 is SNHLY, CDR2 FYNNEI. V trimming: 3 bases; J trimming: 5 bases; junction bases outside the gene matches: 9. The CDR3 bases are TGTGCCAGCAGTGAGGTAGGAGGGGGCCTGACTGAAGCTTTCTTT. Protein product: CASSEVGGGLTEAFF.

This chain links TRBV18 with TRBJ1-1; 9 nucleotides align to TRBD1. The CDR3 extends over 15 amino acids. Unmatched junction bases numbered 4, after V lost 4 bases and J lost 1 base. Germline values: CDR1 KGHSH, CDR2 LQKENI. CDR3 coding DNA: TGTGCCAGCTCACTGGGGGACAGGGAGAACACTGAAGCTTTCTTT. This translates into CASSLGDRENTEAFF.

CDR3 coding DNA: TGTGCCAGCAGATGGGAGGAGGGGGGCTCCTACGAGCAGTACGTC. Translation: CASRWEEGGSYEQYV. The chain joins TRBV6-5 to TRBJ2-7; the D gene could be TRBD1 or TRBD2 (6 bases each). Trimming cost V 6 bases and J 0 bases, with 15 bases left between them. Looked up from germline, CDR1 is MNHEY and CDR2 is SVGAGI. This CDR3 region has 15 residues.

The gene calls are TRBV11-1 and TRBJ2-1, with unresolved D. Trimming shortened V by 5 bases and J by 12 bases, and 14 bases separated the two germline ends. Germline lookup yields CDR1 SGHAT and CDR2 FQDESV (reference sequence). The CDR3 runs 12 residues. The CDR3 region is CASSPPDTGQFF. The CDR3 DNA reads TGTGCCAGCAGCCCACCAGACACGGGGCAGTTCTTC.

In this sample, this clone turned up once. This chain joins TRBV5-1 and TRBJ2-5; the D is unclear. V was shortened by 2 bases and J by 4 bases, with 9 bases between the two germline ends. Germline V CDR1 and CDR2: SGHRS, YFSETQ. The CDR3 totals 13 residues. CDR3 amino acids: CASSFKGGETQYF. CDR3 DNA sequence: TGCGCCAGCAGCTTCAAGGGTGGAGAGACCCAGTACTTC.